The 15 T cell receptor beta chains in this list originate from one sample, sequenced in a study of blood T cells in healthy people across ages. Using a J-beta primer mix together with a sample-barcoded 5' primer, a second PCR was run for about 6 to 11 cycles. TCRdb redid the calling of the 5' RACE reads with MiXCR, one entry per CDR3 protein. This sample yields more than 700,000 distinct CDR3 sequences, of which approximately 53% are seen a single time; roughly 40% belongs to the top ten. The sequenced sample consisted of blood. The receptors originated from a man older than 75 in good health.

This sequence joins TRBV10-1 and TRBJ2-2; the D call may be TRBD1 or TRBD2 (5 bases each). The CDR3 covers 13 residues. V was cut by 10 bases and J by 7 bases, with 16 bases left in between. CDR1 is WNHNN, CDR2 SYGVQD, per germline (reference sequence). For the CDR3, the DNA is TGCGCCACAGACAGAGGGCCGGACGGGGAGCTGTTTTTT. The encoded protein is CATDRGPDGELFF.

This rearrangement joins TRBV4-1 to TRBJ2-3; the D gene is possibly TRBD2 (5 bases). The CDR3 sequence is 14 residues long. CDR1 MGHRA and CDR2 YSYEKL come from the germline V gene. Between the trimmed V and J ends, which lost 8 bases and 5 bases, there was a span of 17 bases. CDR3 DNA sequence: TGCGCCAGCCTACTAGATCAAACGGGAGATACGCAGTATTTT. Amino acid sequence: CASLLDQTGDTQYF.

This clonotype has more than one count but fewer than ten. This rearrangement joins TRBV29-1 to TRBJ2-5; the D gene is possibly TRBD1 (5 bases). CDR1 SQVTM and CDR2 ANQGSEA come from the germline V gene. CDR3 length: 13 amino acids. Trimming took off 7 bases at V and 1 base at J, with 13 bases between the two ends. The CDR3 bases are TGCAGCGGTGCGGTGACAGTCCAAGAGACCCAGTACTTC. Residues: CSGAVTVQETQYF.

The chain carries TRBV20-1 and TRBJ1-2, with a possible D match to TRBD1 (6 bases). The germline V gene encodes CDR1 DFQATT and CDR2 SNEGSKA (reference sequence). With 5 bases removed from V and 3 bases from J, the gap between germline ends came to 16 bases. This CDR3 contains 14 residues. The CDR3 here is CSAPGGGFDYGYTF. Here the CDR3 DNA reads TGCAGTGCTCCTGGGGGCGGGTTTGACTATGGCTACACCTTC.

The genes are TRBV29-1 and TRBJ2-3; D is perhaps TRBD1 or TRBD2 (5 bases each). The CDR3 is 11 amino acids. CDR1 and CDR2 from the germline V gene are SQVTM and ANQGSEA. The V gene lost 4 bases and the J gene lost 14 bases, with 16 bases spanning the gap. The CDR3 DNA follows: TGCAGCGTTGGGGGGTCAAGATACGCGTATTTT. It translates to CSVGGSRYAYF.

The DNA of the CDR3 is TGTGCCAGCAAACGTGAAATACCGGGACAGATCGATCAGCCCCAGCATTTT. Its protein is CASKREIPGQIDQPQHF. J is TRBJ1-5 and V is TRBV6-4; 7 bases match TRBD1. The CDR3 covers 17 residues. J gave up 5 bases and V 7 bases, and 17 bases lay outside the gene matches. The germline CDR1 and CDR2 sequences are MRHNA and SNTAGT.

DNA for the CDR3: TGCAGTGCTAGAGAGATTAGCGGGAGGGCCCGAGAGACCCAGTACTTC. Its translation is CSAREISGRARETQYF. This chain uses TRBV20-1 with TRBJ2-5, with TRBD2 matching 11 bases. There are 16 residues in the CDR3. The J segment lost 4 bases and the V segment lost 0 bases, leaving 7 bases of the junction unmatched. The germline V gene encodes CDR1 DFQATT and CDR2 SNEGSKA (reference sequence).

The chain couples TRBV29-1 to TRBJ2-4; D possibly corresponds to TRBD2 (5 bases). The DNA end is more similar to TRBJ2-7, so the J call may be wrong. The germline CDR1 and CDR2 sequences are SQVTM and ANQGSEA. The CDR3 totals 12 residues. CDR3 region: CSVVVSAYEQYF. Written as DNA, the CDR3 is TGCAGCGTTGTGGTTAGCGCCTACGAGCAGTACTTC.

V and J are TRBV10-1 and TRBJ2-3; a possible D gene is TRBD2 (5 bases). The CDR3 runs to 15 residues. Germline assignment: CDR1 WNHNN and CDR2 SYGVQD (reference sequence). Between the trimmed V and J ends, which lost 3 bases and 14 bases, there was a span of 24 bases. The CDR3 nucleotides are TGCGCCAGCAGTGAACCGGTGGGAGCCAACAGATACGCGTATTTT. It is translated as CASSEPVGANRYAYF.

The V and J genes are TRBV6-2 or TRBV6-3 and TRBJ2-5; 9 bases are shared with TRBD2. Germline V gene sequence: CDR1 MNHEY, CDR2 SVGEGT. With V trimmed by 6 bases and J by 0 bases, 5 bases remained unmatched. CDR3 length: 15 amino acids. CDR3 sequence: CASSGGRAYQETQYF. In DNA form, the CDR3 reads TGTGCCAGCAGCGGCGGGAGGGCGTACCAAGAGACCCAGTACTTC.

The sample holds a few counts of this clonotype. J is TRBJ1-2 and V is TRBV5-1; 8 nucleotides align to TRBD1. Losses at the gene ends were 2 bases for V and 4 bases for J; bases not matched to a gene: 1. In germline, CDR1 is SGHRS, CDR2 YFSETQ. This CDR3 spans 13 amino acids. The CDR3 sequence: CASSFTGGYGYTF. The CDR3 coding sequence is TGCGCCAGCAGCTTCACAGGGGGCTATGGCTACACCTTC.

This chain joins TRBV4-1 and TRBJ2-1; possibly TRBD1 for D (5 bases). This CDR3 is built from 12 residues. The germline V and J ends were trimmed by 6 bases and 9 bases, with 12 bases remaining between them. Germline V lookup: CDR1 MGHRA, CDR2 YSYEKL. CDR3 sequence (DNA): TGCGCCAGCAGGTCCGACAGTTTTGAGCAGTTCTTC. The encoded protein is CASRSDSFEQFF.

V gene TRBV20-1 combines with J gene TRBJ2-7, with 12 nucleotides matching TRBD2. The CDR3 loop spans 14 amino acids. Germline values: CDR1 DFQATT, CDR2 SNEGSKA (reference sequence). V trimming: 5 bases; J trimming: 6 bases; junction bases outside the gene matches: 8. The CDR3 loop reads CSAQNLAGGIEQYF. CDR3 coding DNA: TGCAGTGCTCAGAATCTAGCGGGAGGGATCGAGCAGTACTTC.

This clonotype was observed a handful of times. V gene TRBV6-2 or TRBV6-3 combines with J gene TRBJ2-1; D possibly corresponds to TRBD1 (5 bases). This CDR3 has 16 amino acids. The V gene lost 2 bases and the J gene lost 1 base, with 12 bases spanning the gap. The germline CDR1 and CDR2 sequences are MNHEY and SVGEGT. The DNA of the CDR3 is TGTGCCAGCAGTTACGCAGGGTCTCCATCCTACAATGAGCAGTTCTTC. It specifies CASSYAGSPSYNEQFF.

The chain employs TRBV5-1 and TRBJ2-3, with 9 nucleotides matching TRBD1. Germline CDR1 is SGHRS and CDR2 is YFSETQ. This CDR3 spans 16 amino acids. Trimming at V came to 1 base and at J to 2 bases, leaving 5 bases not matched to a gene. In DNA, the CDR3 is TGCGCCAGCAGCTTGTTGGGACAGGGATACACAGATACGCAGTATTTT. Encoded protein: CASSLLGQGYTDTQYF.